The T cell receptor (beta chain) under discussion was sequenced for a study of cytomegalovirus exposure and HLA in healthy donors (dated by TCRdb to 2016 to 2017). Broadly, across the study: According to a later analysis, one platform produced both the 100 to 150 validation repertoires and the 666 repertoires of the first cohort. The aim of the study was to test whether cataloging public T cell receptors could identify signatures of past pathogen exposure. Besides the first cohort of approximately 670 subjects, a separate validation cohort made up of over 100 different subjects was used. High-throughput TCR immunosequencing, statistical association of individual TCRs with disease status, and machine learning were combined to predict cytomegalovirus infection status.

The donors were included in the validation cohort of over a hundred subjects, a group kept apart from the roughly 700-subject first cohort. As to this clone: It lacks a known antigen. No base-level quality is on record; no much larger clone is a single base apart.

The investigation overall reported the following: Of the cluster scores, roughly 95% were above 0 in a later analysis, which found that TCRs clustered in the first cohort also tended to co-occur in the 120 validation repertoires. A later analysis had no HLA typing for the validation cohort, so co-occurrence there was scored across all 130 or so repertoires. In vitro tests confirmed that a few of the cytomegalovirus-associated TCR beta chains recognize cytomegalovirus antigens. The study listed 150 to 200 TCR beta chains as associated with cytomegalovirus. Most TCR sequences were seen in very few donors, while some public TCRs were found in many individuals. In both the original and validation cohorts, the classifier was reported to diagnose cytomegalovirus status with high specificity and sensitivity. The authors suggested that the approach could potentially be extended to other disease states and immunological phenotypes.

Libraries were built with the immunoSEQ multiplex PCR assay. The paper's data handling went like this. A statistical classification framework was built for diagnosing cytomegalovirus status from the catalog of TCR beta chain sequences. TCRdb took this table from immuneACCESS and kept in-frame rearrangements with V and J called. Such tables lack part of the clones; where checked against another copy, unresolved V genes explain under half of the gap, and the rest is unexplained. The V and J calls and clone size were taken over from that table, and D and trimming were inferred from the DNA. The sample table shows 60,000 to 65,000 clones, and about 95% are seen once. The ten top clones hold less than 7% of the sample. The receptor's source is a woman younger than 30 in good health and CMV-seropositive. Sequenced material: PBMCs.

DNA sequence: TGTGCCAGAACAGTTTTTGGTGCCAAAAACATTCAGTACTTC. Its translation is CARTVFGAKNIQYF. Here the chain combines TRBV19 and TRBJ2-4, with no confident D gene call. The CDR3 sequence holds 14 residues, the cysteine and phenylalanine included. The CDR3 DNA has 42 bases and is translated from base 1. V and J lose 9 bases and 1 base, and a span of 13 bases separates them. The germline V gene (reference sequence) supplies CDR1 LNHDA and CDR2 SQIVND. The CDR3, completed at both ends by the reference TRBV19 and TRBJ2-4 genes, gives the full variable domain DGGITQSPKYLFRKEGQNVTLSCEQNLNHDAMYWYRQDPGQGLRLIYYSQIVNDFQKGDIAEGYSVSREKKESFPLTVTSAQKNPTAFYLCARTVFGAKNIQYFGAGTRLSVL.